The 31 T cell receptor beta chains below all came from one sample that was sequenced in a study of T cell repertoires in cytomegalovirus infection. MiXCR, applied by TCRdb to the reads, yields one record per CDR3 protein. The data show about 770,000 distinct CDR3 sequences, 25% to 30% seen once. These receptors have no known antigen. The starting material was cultured CD8+ T cells from PBMCs, obtained from culture after CMV antigen stimulation. These receptor sequences come from a human donor in good health (CMV status not recorded). Some clones in this sample may be carry-over from other donors' samples.

DNA of the CDR3: TGTGCCAGCAGTTACCCGGGGAAATCCTACGAGCAGTACGTC. Translating gives CASSYPGKSYEQYV. This chain links TRBV6-2 or TRBV6-3 with TRBJ2-7, with D possibly being TRBD2 (5 bases). Germline V lookup: CDR1 MNHEY, CDR2 SVGEGT. The CDR3 runs 14 residues. Trimming pared 2 bases from V and 1 base from J, leaving 9 bases between.

The chain employs TRBV6-6 and TRBJ2-1; D is perhaps TRBD1 or TRBD2 (5 bases each). CDR3 length: 15 residues. Germline values: CDR1 MNHNY, CDR2 SVGAGI (reference sequence). V dropped 4 bases and J dropped 2 bases, with 12 bases sitting between them. The CDR3 DNA follows: TGTGCCAGCAGTTCCCTCGGGACGGCCTACAATGAGCAGTTCTTC. Protein sequence: CASSSLGTAYNEQFF.

This clonotype was picked up a small number of times. The chain is built from TRBV12-3 or TRBV12-4 and TRBJ2-3, with D maybe TRBD1 (6 bases). V was cut by 7 bases and J by 4 bases, with 15 bases left in between. CDR3 length: 14 residues. The CDR3 nucleotides read TGTGCCAGCATAGAAGACACAGGGCCAGATACGCAGTATTTT. Translation: CASIEDTGPDTQYF.

This rearrangement joins TRBV10-2 to TRBJ1-2; 8 nucleotides align to TRBD1. Germline V gene data show CDR1 as WSHSY and CDR2 as SAAADI. Trimming cost V 3 bases and J 6 bases; bases outside gene matches: 15. The CDR3 totals 17 residues. Here the CDR3 reads CASSEPQGAPRVNGYTF. The CDR3 nucleotides are TGCGCCAGCAGTGAACCCCAGGGGGCGCCCAGGGTGAATGGCTACACCTTC.

The chain is built from TRBV27 and TRBJ2-5; no definite D call. V gave up 3 bases and J gave up 4 bases, with 9 bases separating them. Germline V gene data show CDR1 as MNHEY and CDR2 as SMNVEV (reference sequence). The CDR3 is 13 amino acids. CDR3 DNA: TGTGCCAGCAGTTTCTCCCCCAGAGAGACCCAGTACTTC. Translating it yields CASSFSPRETQYF.

This chain links TRBV9 with TRBJ1-6; D gene uncertain. This CDR3 region has 12 residues. Germline V gene sequence: CDR1 SGDLS, CDR2 YYNGEE. Trimming left V 3 bases short and J 13 bases short, with 11 bases between. CDR3 DNA sequence: TGTGCCAGCAGCGCTGGATTTGGGCCCCTCCACTTT. It specifies CASSAGFGPLHF.

This clonotype was counted ten times or more. J is TRBJ1-3 and V is TRBV7-2; maybe TRBD1 (6 bases). Trimming took off 7 bases at V and 2 bases at J, with 12 bases between the two ends. CDR1 and CDR2 from the germline V gene are SGHTA and FQGNSA. CDR3 length: 14 residues. In DNA, the CDR3 is TGTGCCAGCAACCAACAGGGTCCTGGAAACACCATATATTTT. It translates to CASNQQGPGNTIYF.

This chain's CDR3 is CSARDPDITYNEQFF. The CDR3 DNA reads TGCAGTGCTAGAGATCCCGACATCACCTACAATGAGCAGTTCTTC. This chain links TRBV20-1 with TRBJ2-1; no definite D call. Per the germline V gene, CDR1 is DFQATT and CDR2 is SNEGSKA (reference sequence). There are 15 residues in the CDR3. The V end lost 0 bases, the J end lost 2 bases, and 11 bases lay between the germline ends.

This clonotype was seen a handful of times. The rearrangement links TRBV3-1 to TRBJ2-5; weak D call: TRBD2 (5 bases). V dropped 0 bases and J dropped 5 bases, with 13 bases sitting between them. This CDR3 has 15 amino acids. The germline CDR1 and CDR2 sequences are LGHDT and YNNKEL (reference sequence). CDR3 loop: CASSQELEAFETQYF. As DNA, the CDR3 is TGTGCCAGCAGCCAAGAACTAGAGGCGTTTGAGACCCAGTACTTC.

The chain carries TRBV11-1 and TRBJ1-6; D perhaps matches TRBD1 (5 bases). Germline CDR1 reads SGHAT; CDR2 reads FQDESV (reference sequence). The ends were cut back, 8 bases at V and 0 bases at J, with 14 bases in the middle. This CDR3 has 16 residues. The CDR3 loop reads CASALRASSYNSPLHF. The CDR3 DNA reads TGTGCCAGCGCCCTCAGGGCCAGCTCCTATAATTCACCCCTCCACTTT.

This chain links TRBV6-1 with TRBJ1-1; D is possibly TRBD1 (5 bases). CDR1 is MNHNS, CDR2 SASEGT, per germline. The V end lost 8 bases, the J end lost 2 bases, and 12 bases lay between the germline ends. This CDR3 is 13 amino acids long. CDR3 region: CASPGGGNTEAFF. The CDR3 region has the DNA TGTGCCAGCCCCGGGGGGGGAAACACTGAAGCTTTCTTT.

This clonotype was detected a few times. The chain combines TRBV28 with TRBJ2-5; TRBD1 matches 8 bases. After removal of 7 bases from V and 0 bases from J, the junction contained 13 bases not matched to a gene. The CDR3 is 17 residues long. Germline V lookup: CDR1 MDHEN, CDR2 SYDVKM. The CDR3 sequence is CASTRFYRGIDQETQYF. The DNA for the CDR3 is TGTGCCAGCACTCGCTTCTACAGGGGGATAGACCAAGAGACCCAGTACTTC.

The chain carries TRBV20-1 and TRBJ1-6, with D unresolved. Trimming shortened V by 6 bases and J by 3 bases, and 12 bases separated the two germline ends. The CDR3 is made up of 14 amino acids. Germline CDR1 is DFQATT and CDR2 is SNEGSKA (reference sequence). CDR3 sequence reads: CSAFFTIYNSPLHF. The CDR3 bases are TGCAGTGCCTTTTTTACTATCTATAATTCACCCCTCCACTTT.

The rearrangement links TRBV7-9 to TRBJ1-3; D possibly corresponds to TRBD1 (6 bases). Germline V gene data show CDR1 as SEHNR and CDR2 as FQNEAQ (reference sequence). The CDR3 totals 16 residues. Trimming shortened V by 4 bases and J by 4 bases, and 17 bases separated the two germline ends. CDR3 bases: TGTGCCAGCAGCTCAATACAGGGTACCGACGGAAACACCATATATTTT. Translation gives CASSSIQGTDGNTIYF.

This clonotype was observed a few times. V gene TRBV28 combines with J gene TRBJ2-5; unclear D gene. Germline-derived CDR1 and CDR2 are MDHEN and SYDVKM. The CDR3 is 17 residues long. Trimming took off 7 bases at V and 4 bases at J, with 25 bases between the two ends. CDR3 in DNA: TGTGCCAGCACCTCGTCCCTAAGGAAAGGAGCGTTAGAGACCCAGTACTTC. It translates to CASTSSLRKGALETQYF.

The chain links TRBV5-5 to TRBJ2-1; a weak D match, TRBD2 (6 bases). Germline CDR1 and CDR2: SGHKS and YYEKEE (reference sequence). V was shortened by 3 bases and J by 7 bases, with 14 bases between the two germline ends. CDR3 length equals 14 residues. CDR3 nucleotide sequence: TGTGCCAGCAGCTCGCGGGAAGGGTGGAATGAGCAGTTCTTC. Amino acids: CASSSREGWNEQFF.

Ten or more counts support this clonotype. The rearrangement joins TRBV7-8 to TRBJ2-1; TRBD2 matches 8 bases. Unmatched junction bases numbered 13, after V lost 5 bases and J lost 7 bases. CDR1 is SGHVS, CDR2 FQNEAQ, per germline. CDR3 length: 16 amino acids. The CDR3 reads CASSTPTGGPGNEQFF. DNA of the CDR3: TGTGCCAGCAGCACCCCTACGGGGGGGCCAGGGAATGAGCAGTTCTTC.

The chain carries TRBV5-1 and TRBJ2-3; maybe TRBD1 (6 bases). CDR3 length: 16 residues. From germline, CDR1 is SGHRS and CDR2 YFSETQ. V shed 4 bases and J shed 2 bases, with 17 bases lying between them. The CDR3 protein is CASSLYRDTFTDTQYF. As DNA, the CDR3 is TGCGCCAGCAGCCTCTACCGGGACACCTTCACAGATACGCAGTATTTT. The full variable domain, completed using reference TRBV5-1 and TRBJ2-3, is KAGVTQTPRYLIKTRGQQVTLSCSPISGHRSVSWYQQTPGQGLQFLFEYFSETQRNKGNFPGRFSGRQFSNSRSEMNVSTLELGDSALYLCASSLYRDTFTDTQYFGPGTRLTVL.

V usage is TRBV7-8 and J usage is TRBJ1-5; 8 bases line up with TRBD1. Germline trimming cut 7 bases from V and 3 bases from J; bases unmatched to any gene: 5. This CDR3 contains 14 residues. Per germline, CDR1 SGHVS and CDR2 FQNEAQ. The CDR3 sequence is CASTTGQVNQPQHF. The DNA of the CDR3 is TGTGCCAGCACCACGGGACAGGTCAATCAGCCCCAGCATTTT. Combining the CDR3 with reference TRBV7-8 and TRBJ1-5 gives the whole variable domain GAGVSQSPRYKVAKRGQDVALRCDPISGHVSLFWYQQALGQGPEFLTYFQNEAQLDKSGLPSDRFFAERPEGSVSTLKIQRTQQEDSAVYLCASTTGQVNQPQHFGDGTRLSIL.

V usage is TRBV11-2 and J usage is TRBJ2-3; 11 positions agree with TRBD2. The V gene's germline CDR1 is SGHAT and CDR2 FQNNGV. CDR3 length equals 16 residues. Losses at the gene ends were 4 bases for V and 9 bases for J; bases not matched to a gene: 12. The CDR3, as DNA: TGTGCCAGCAGCTCGGAGCTAGCGGGGGGTTCTCGGACGCAGTATTTT. It specifies CASSSELAGGSRTQYF.

The chain uses TRBV7-6 and TRBJ1-2; D gene uncertain. CDR1 is SGHVS, CDR2 FNYEAQ, per germline. CDR3 size: 11 residues. V lost 7 bases, J lost 5 bases, and 8 bases lay in between. The CDR3 reads CASNSIYGYTF. The CDR3 coding sequence is TGTGCCAGCAACTCCATATATGGCTACACCTTC.

This clonotype was counted ten times or more. The J gene is TRBJ2-2, the V gene TRBV4-2, with 9 bases aligning to TRBD2. Germline assignment: CDR1 LGHNA and CDR2 YNFKEQ. Unmatched junction bases numbered 7, after V lost 4 bases and J lost 4 bases. This CDR3 is built from 16 residues. The CDR3 region has the DNA TGTGCCAGCAGCCCGAGGGATAGCGGGGGCACCGGGGAGCTGTTTTTT. Translated: CASSPRDSGGTGELFF.

The chain joins TRBV7-9 to TRBJ2-5; 7 bases match TRBD1. In germline, CDR1 is SEHNR, CDR2 FQNEAQ (reference sequence). The CDR3 sequence is 17 residues long. V lost 1 base and J lost 2; bases outside the gene matches: 10. As DNA, the CDR3 is TGTGCCAGCAGCTTAGGCCCTTTTACAGGGGAGCAAGAGACCCAGTACTTC. Its translation: CASSLGPFTGEQETQYF.

The chain has TRBV4-3 and TRBJ1-1; D is uncertain. V was shortened by 0 bases and J by 8 bases, with 7 bases between the two germline ends. The CDR3 has 12 amino acids. Germline V gene data show CDR1 as LGHNA and CDR2 as YSLEER. The CDR3 DNA follows: TGCGCCAGCAGCCAAGATGGCAGAGAAGCTTTCTTT. Translation: CASSQDGREAFF.

This clonotype was observed a handful of times. This chain links TRBV12-3 or TRBV12-4 with TRBJ1-2, with unresolved D. Trimming removed 6 bases at V and 5 bases at J, with 13 bases between. This CDR3 has 13 residues. CDR3 in amino acids: CASRPTHAYGYTF. The CDR3 nucleotides read TGTGCCAGCAGGCCGACCCATGCTTATGGCTACACCTTC.

The rearrangement joins TRBV6-2 or TRBV6-3 to TRBJ2-3, with TRBD2 identical over 9 bases. Germline trimming cut 0 bases from V and 6 bases from J; bases unmatched to any gene: 13. This CDR3 has 18 amino acids. Germline V gene lookup returns CDR1 MNHEY and CDR2 SVGEGT. The DNA of the CDR3 is TGTGCCAGCAGTTACTCCGATCTAGCGGGGCGAGTTGAGGATACGCAGTATTTT. It yields the protein CASSYSDLAGRVEDTQYF.

The J gene is TRBJ2-1, the V gene TRBV4-1; 14 nucleotides align to TRBD2. Germline loops: CDR1 MGHRA, CDR2 YSYEKL. The V segment lost 3 bases and the J segment 7 bases; nucleotides outside the gene matches: 11. This CDR3 is built from 18 residues. The CDR3 loop is CASSQGLLTSGGGNEQFF. CDR3 nucleotide sequence: TGCGCCAGCAGCCAGGGGCTTCTGACTAGCGGGGGGGGGAATGAGCAGTTCTTC.

This clonotype appeared a few times. J is TRBJ2-1 and V is TRBV27; no clear D gene. Deletions cut 5 bases from V and 0 bases from J, with 14 bases between. The CDR3 totals 16 residues. CDR1 and CDR2 (germline): MNHEY, SMNVEV (reference sequence). The DNA of the CDR3 is TGTGCCAGCAGTCCCTCAGTACTTTCCTCCTACAATGAGCAGTTCTTC. Translating gives CASSPSVLSSYNEQFF.

This clonotype was recorded only once. This chain links TRBV6-5 with TRBJ1-1; maybe TRBD1 (5 bases). Per germline, CDR1 MNHEY and CDR2 SVGAGI. The CDR3 totals 17 residues. The V end was cut by 0 bases, the J end by 8 bases, with 22 bases between. The CDR3 region has the DNA TGTGCCAGCAGTTACTCGAGGGAATATGAGGCAGGGTGGGAAGCTTTCTTT. Translation gives CASSYSREYEAGWEAFF.

This clonotype was counted many times. The J gene is TRBJ2-3, the V gene TRBV7-6, with D possibly TRBD2 on 5 matching bases. The V gene lost 1 base and the J gene lost 1 base, with 6 bases spanning the gap. The CDR3 is 14 amino acids. CDR1 and CDR2 (germline): SGHVS, FNYEAQ. CDR3 nucleotides: TGTGCCAGCAGCTTAGTGGGAGGCACAGATACGCAGTATTTT. Its translation: CASSLVGGTDTQYF.

The chain recombines TRBV6-1 with TRBJ2-3, with a tentative D call TRBD1 (5 bases). Germline-derived CDR1 and CDR2 are MNHNS and SASEGT. This CDR3 region has 14 residues. V dropped 7 bases and J dropped 3 bases, with 14 bases sitting between them. The CDR3 DNA reads TGTGCCAGCACCCCAGGGTACGGTACAGATACGCAGTATTTT. It specifies CASTPGYGTDTQYF.